Below, 24 T cell receptor beta chains from the same sample are listed, as sequenced in a study of T cells in tumors after PD-1 blockade. Here immunoSEQ multiplex PCR was the method, and the copy in TCRdb shows in-frame clones only, minus some. In the table there are 61,000 or so clones, around 80% of which are singletons. The sequencing here drew on PBMCs, taken before anti-PD-1 treatment. The receptors stem from a human donor with basal cell carcinoma.

The chain couples TRBV20-1 to TRBJ2-5; 12 nucleotides agree with TRBD2. The germline gives CDR1 DFQATT, CDR2 SNEGSKA (reference sequence). This CDR3 has 15 residues. The V gene end was trimmed by 3 bases and the J gene end by 1 base; junction bases not matched to a gene: 3. The DNA of the CDR3 is TGCAGTGCTAGTCGGACTAGCGGGGCCCAAGAGACCCAGTACTTC. This translates into CSASRTSGAQETQYF.

The CDR3 region is CASSSRRLGTPRRDTQYF. The CDR3 DNA follows: TGTGCCAGCAGCTCGCGAAGGTTAGGGACACCGAGGAGAGATACGCAGTATTTT. The rearrangement joins TRBV7-8 to TRBJ2-3; a weak D match, TRBD1 (6 bases). Between the trimmed V and J ends, which lost 4 bases and 5 bases, there was a span of 25 bases. Germline V gene data show CDR1 as SGHVS and CDR2 as FQNEAQ. The CDR3 sequence is 18 residues long.

The V call is TRBV12-5, the J call TRBJ1-1, with D unclear. This CDR3 is 14 amino acids long. The V and J ends lost 2 bases and 6 bases respectively, with 13 bases between them. CDR1 and CDR2 from the germline V gene are LGHNT and FRNRAP. In nucleotides, the CDR3 is TGTGCTAGTGGTTTGACGGGGTCCAACGCTGAAGCTTTCTTT. The encoded protein is CASGLTGSNAEAFF.

The chain has TRBV6-1 and TRBJ2-7; D possibly corresponds to TRBD2 (6 bases). The V and J ends lost 1 base and 2 bases respectively, with 9 bases between them. The germline CDR1 and CDR2 sequences are MNHNS and SASEGT. The CDR3 totals 14 residues. The CDR3 sequence is CASSEGGLAYEQYF. The CDR3 DNA sequence: TGTGCCAGCAGTGAAGGGGGACTTGCCTACGAGCAGTACTTC.

This clone was found a few times. CDR3 nucleotides: TGTGCCTGGAGTCCCGATCCCAATCAGCCCCAGCATTTT. It codes for CAWSPDPNQPQHF. The V gene is TRBV30, the J gene TRBJ1-5; D gene ambiguous. This CDR3 comprises 13 residues. In germline, CDR1 is GTSNPN, CDR2 SVGIG (reference sequence). V lost 2 bases to trimming and J lost 3 bases, with 8 bases between them.

This sequence joins TRBV19 and TRBJ1-5, with D hard to call. Germline V gene lookup returns CDR1 LNHDA and CDR2 SQIVND (reference sequence). Trimming pared 1 base from V and 5 bases from J, leaving 6 bases between. This CDR3 contains 13 residues. Here the CDR3 DNA reads TGTGCCAGTAGTATAGTACGGGATCAGCCCCAGCATTTT. This codes for CASSIVRDQPQHF. Together with reference TRBV19 and TRBJ1-5, the CDR3 gives the full variable domain: DGGITQSPKYLFRKEGQNVTLSCEQNLNHDAMYWYRQDPGQGLRLIYYSQIVNDFQKGDIAEGYSVSREKKESFPLTVTSAQKNPTAFYLCASSIVRDQPQHFGDGTRLSIL.

The genes are TRBV19 and TRBJ1-3, with D uncertain. CDR3 length equals 14 residues. Germline V CDR1 and CDR2: LNHDA, SQIVND (reference sequence). V lost 3 bases and J 4 bases, leaving 10 bases between the germline ends. The CDR3 reads CASSIERVGNTIYF. The CDR3 DNA reads TGTGCCAGTAGTATTGAAAGGGTCGGAAACACCATATATTTT.

The chain employs TRBV3-1 (or the pseudogene TRBV3-2) and TRBJ1-2; D is ambiguous. Trimming took 4 bases from V and 4 from J, leaving 13 bases between them. This CDR3 has 14 residues. CDR1 and CDR2 (germline): LGHDT, YNNKEL (reference sequence). The CDR3 protein is CASSPRFPAYGYTF. Written as DNA, the CDR3 is TGTGCCAGCAGCCCCCGGTTCCCCGCCTATGGCTACACCTTC.

The chain recombines TRBV6-5 with TRBJ1-5; D is undetermined. Deletions cut 10 bases from V and 1 base from J, with 11 bases between. Germline loops: CDR1 MNHEY, CDR2 SVGAGI. CDR3 size: 13 residues. CDR3 nucleotides: TGTGCCAACCTTCGGGCGAGCAATCAGCCCCAGCATTTT. Residues: CANLRASNQPQHF.

V gene TRBV4-1 combines with J gene TRBJ1-3; D is possibly TRBD1 (6 bases). CDR1 and CDR2 (germline): MGHRA, YSYEKL. The CDR3 is made up of 16 amino acids. V lost 3 bases and J 8 bases, leaving 20 bases between the germline ends. CDR3 sequence reads: CASSQDRHGAQDTIYF. CDR3 coding DNA: TGCGCCAGCAGCCAGGACAGACACGGGGCCCAGGACACCATATATTTT.

The chain carries TRBV7-2 and TRBJ2-1; 10 bases fit TRBD2. The CDR3 covers 15 residues. The junction had 3 bases not matched to a gene; V was cut back by 5 bases and J by 2 bases. Germline V gene data show CDR1 as SGHTA and CDR2 as FQGNSA. For the CDR3, the DNA is TGTGCCAGCAGCCGTAGCGGGGGGACCTACAATGAGCAGTTCTTC. Protein sequence: CASSRSGGTYNEQFF. Looking up the rest from reference TRBV7-2 and TRBJ2-1 gives the full variable domain: GAGVSQSPSNKVTEKGKDVELRCDPISGHTALYWYRQSLGQGLEFLIYFQGNSAPDKSGLPSDRFSAERTGGSVSTLTIQRTQQEDSAVYLCASSRSGGTYNEQFFGPGTRLTVL.

The chain joins TRBV7-9 to TRBJ2-1; perhaps TRBD1 as D (6 bases). The CDR3 covers 16 residues. The V gene lost 1 base and the J gene lost 5 bases, with 15 bases spanning the gap. The germline V gene has CDR1 SEHNR and CDR2 FQNEAQ (reference sequence). This CDR3 reads CASSLGTGPYNNEQFF. CDR3 sequence (DNA): TGTGCCAGCAGCTTAGGTACAGGGCCCTATAACAATGAGCAGTTCTTC. Based on the CDR3 plus reference TRBV7-9 and TRBJ2-1, the full variable domain is DTGVSQNPRHKITKRGQNVTFRCDPISEHNRLYWYRQTLGQGPEFLTYFQNEAQLEKSRLLSDRFSAERPKGSFSTLEIQRTEQGDSAMYLCASSLGTGPYNNEQFFGPGTRLTVL.

CDR3 loop: CAIARAVTGELFF. CDR3 nucleotide sequence: TGTGCCATCGCGAGAGCGGTTACCGGGGAGCTGTTTTTT. The J gene is TRBJ2-2, the V gene TRBV7-9; possibly TRBD2 for D (5 bases). The CDR3 sequence is 13 residues long. Per germline, CDR1 SEHNR and CDR2 FQNEAQ (reference sequence). The V and J ends lost 10 bases and 5 bases respectively, with 14 bases between them.

This chain joins TRBV7-9 and TRBJ1-4; 7 positions match TRBD1. Per germline, CDR1 SEHNR and CDR2 FQNEAQ (reference sequence). This CDR3 has 15 residues. Germline trimming cut 5 bases from V and 3 bases from J; bases unmatched to any gene: 6. The DNA for the CDR3 is TGTGCCAGCAGCGACCGACAGGGTCCTAATGAAAAACTGTTTTTT. Protein sequence: CASSDRQGPNEKLFF.

This clone came up once. The chain links TRBV3-1 (or the pseudogene TRBV3-2) to TRBJ2-1; the D is unclear. CDR3 length: 13 amino acids. Germline CDR1 and CDR2: LGHDT and YNNKEL (reference sequence). V was clipped by 0 bases and J by 6 bases, with 6 bases between them. DNA of the CDR3: TGTGCCAGCAGCCAAGATTTGCGCAATGAGCAGTTCTTC. Translation gives CASSQDLRNEQFF.

This clone was recorded once. The genes are TRBV11-3 and TRBJ2-7, with D unclear. The CDR3 is made up of 13 amino acids. Germline CDR1 SGHNT, CDR2 YENEEA. V shed 5 bases and J shed 2 bases, with 10 bases lying between them. The CDR3 nucleotides are TGTGCCAGCAGCCGATCGACCGCCTACGAGCAGTACTTC. The encoded protein is CASSRSTAYEQYF.

CDR3 residues: CASSGTDQETQYF. The CDR3 DNA sequence: TGCGCCAGCAGCGGGACAGATCAAGAGACCCAGTACTTC. The chain carries TRBV5-1 and TRBJ2-5; TRBD1 matches at 7 bases. Trimming cost V 4 bases and J 2 bases; bases outside gene matches: 2. The CDR3 is 13 amino acids. In germline, CDR1 is SGHRS, CDR2 YFSETQ.

The CDR3 loop reads CASSSDYEQYF. In DNA form, the CDR3 reads TGTGCCAGCAGTTCTGACTACGAGCAGTACTTC. The chain employs TRBV12-3 or TRBV12-4 and TRBJ2-7; D is unclear. Trimming stripped 4 bases from V and 3 bases from J, with 4 bases between. CDR3 length equals 11 residues.

The chain combines TRBV5-1 with TRBJ1-2; 7 nucleotides line up with TRBD1. The CDR3 has 13 residues. CDR1 and CDR2 (germline): SGHRS, YFSETQ. Germline trimming cut 1 base from V and 6 bases from J; bases unmatched to any gene: 3. The CDR3 protein is CASSLYRGDGYTF. The CDR3 bases are TGCGCCAGCAGCTTGTACAGGGGTGATGGCTACACCTTC.

J is TRBJ1-1 and V is TRBV5-4; no firm D call. V lost 4 bases, J lost 7 bases, and 8 bases lay in between. Germline CDR1 SGHNT, CDR2 YYREEE (reference sequence). CDR3 length equals 11 residues. DNA of the CDR3: TGTGCCAGCAGCAACCAGGATGAAGCTTTCTTT. Amino acid sequence: CASSNQDEAFF.

The J gene is TRBJ2-7, the V gene TRBV7-6, with TRBD2 matching 9 bases. Per the germline V gene, CDR1 is SGHVS and CDR2 is FNYEAQ. This CDR3 spans 18 amino acids. After removal of 1 base from V and 3 bases from J, the junction contained 13 bases not matched to a gene. The CDR3: CASSLEPRSGGPNYEQYF. The CDR3 bases are TGTGCCAGCAGCTTAGAGCCCCGGAGCGGGGGGCCCAACTACGAGCAGTACTTC.

The gene calls are TRBV20-1 and TRBJ2-4, with D possibly being TRBD2 (6 bases). CDR1 is DFQATT, CDR2 SNEGSKA, per germline (reference sequence). CDR3 length: 11 amino acids. The germline V and J ends were trimmed by 7 bases and 5 bases, with 9 bases remaining between them. The DNA for the CDR3 is TGCAGTGGCGGAGGGCAAAACATTCAGTACTTC. Its protein is CSGGGQNIQYF.

The gene calls are TRBV7-2 and TRBJ2-3; 8 positions match TRBD1. CDR3 length: 15 residues. In germline, CDR1 is SGHTA, CDR2 FQGNSA. The V segment lost 1 base and the J segment 7 bases; nucleotides outside the gene matches: 7. The CDR3 is CASSLVGQGPNTQYF. The DNA of the CDR3 is TGTGCCAGCAGCTTAGTAGGACAGGGACCAAATACGCAGTATTTT.

This clone was counted once. The chain is built from TRBV7-6 and TRBJ2-6; tentative D call: TRBD1 (6 bases). This CDR3 comprises 18 residues. CDR1 and CDR2 (germline): SGHVS, FNYEAQ. The V gene lost 5 bases and the J gene lost 0 bases, with 17 bases spanning the gap. CDR3 loop: CASSVRDTTHSGANVLTF. CDR3 bases: TGTGCCAGCAGCGTCCGGGACACCACTCACTCTGGGGCCAACGTCCTGACTTTC.